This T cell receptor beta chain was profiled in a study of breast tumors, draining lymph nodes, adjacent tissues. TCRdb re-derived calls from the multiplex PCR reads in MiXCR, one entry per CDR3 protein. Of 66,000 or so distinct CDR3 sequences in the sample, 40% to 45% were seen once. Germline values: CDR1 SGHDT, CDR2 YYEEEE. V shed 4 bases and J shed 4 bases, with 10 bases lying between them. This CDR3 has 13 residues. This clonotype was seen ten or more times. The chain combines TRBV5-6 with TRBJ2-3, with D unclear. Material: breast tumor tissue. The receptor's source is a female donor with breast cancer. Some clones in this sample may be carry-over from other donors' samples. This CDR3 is CASSPAGPDTQYF. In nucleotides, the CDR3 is TGTGCCAGCAGCCCGGCCGGCCCAGATACGCAGTATTTT. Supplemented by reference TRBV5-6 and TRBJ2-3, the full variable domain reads DAGVTQSPTHLIKTRGQQVTLRCSPKSGHDTVSWYQQALGQGPQFIFQYYEEEERQRGNFPDRFSGHQFPNYSSELNVNALLLGDSALYLCASSPAGPDTQYFGPGTRLTVL.